Listed here are 32 T cell receptor beta chains from one sample, sequenced in a study of T-cell reconstitution after alpha-beta-depleted transplantation in children. The authors prepared the TCRbeta library with unique molecular identifiers. TCRdb re-called the PCR reads through MiXCR, storing one row per CDR3 protein. The repertoire includes some 200,000 distinct CDR3 sequences, less than 8% of them detected once, and about 2.9% sits in the top ten. This material consisted of PBMCs from the stem cell graft donor, taken from the stem cell graft. Receptors originate from a human donor who donated a stem cell graft to a child with Wiskott-Aldrich syndrome.

This clonotype was picked up many times. This chain links TRBV7-9 with TRBJ2-5; D unresolved. The CDR3 loop spans 14 amino acids. CDR1 and CDR2 from the germline V gene are SEHNR and FQNEAQ (reference sequence). V lost 4 bases and J 5 bases, leaving 14 bases between the germline ends. The CDR3 is CASSSRLQRETQYF. The CDR3, as DNA: TGTGCCAGCAGCTCTCGGCTACAACGGGAGACCCAGTACTTC.

This clonotype was found a few times. Just one base apart from a much larger clone, this may be a read error. V is TRBV12-3 or TRBV12-4 and J is TRBJ2-5; D is ambiguous. V was clipped by 1 base and J by 7 bases, with 10 bases between them. The CDR3 loop spans 13 amino acids. CDR3 sequence (DNA): TGTGCCAGCAGTTTAGAAGGGTACGGGACCCAGTACTTC. This sequence encodes CASSLEGYGTQYF.

This clonotype occurred many times. Here the CDR3 DNA reads TGTGCCAGCAGCCTAACCCCTAGCGGGCAAAACAATGAGCAGTTCTTC. Its protein product is CASSLTPSGQNNEQFF. This chain joins TRBV7-2 and TRBJ2-1, with 8 bases that match TRBD2. J was trimmed by 5 bases and V by 5 bases; bases with no gene match: 11. This CDR3 has 16 amino acids. Germline V CDR1 and CDR2: SGHTA, FQGNSA.

This clonotype came up many times. This sequence joins TRBV7-9 and TRBJ2-3, with TRBD1 as a possible D gene (6 bases). CDR1 and CDR2 from the germline V gene are SEHNR and FQNEAQ (reference sequence). The V and J ends lost 3 bases and 3 bases respectively, with 10 bases between them. This CDR3 has 14 residues. CDR3 DNA sequence: TGTGCCAGCAGCTTTGGGGGCGGAACAGATACGCAGTATTTT. Amino acid sequence: CASSFGGGTDTQYF.

This clonotype was seen many times. J is TRBJ2-3 and V is TRBV11-2; 9 positions agree with TRBD1. The CDR3 totals 20 residues. Trimming at V came to 5 bases and at J to 5 bases, leaving 23 bases not matched to a gene. Germline assignment: CDR1 SGHAT and CDR2 FQNNGV. The CDR3 loop is CASSLFRDRAFPSILDTQYF. In nucleotides, the CDR3 is TGTGCCAGCAGCCTCTTCCGGGACAGGGCCTTCCCCTCGATATTAGATACGCAGTATTTT. The full variable domain, its missing parts supplied by reference TRBV11-2 and TRBJ2-3, is EAGVAQSPRYKIIEKRQSVAFWCNPISGHATLYWYQQILGQGPKLLIQFQNNGVVDDSQLPKDRFSAERLKGVDSTLKIQPAKLEDSAVYLCASSLFRDRAFPSILDTQYFGPGTRLTVL.

This clonotype was detected ten times or more. The chain uses TRBV12-3 or TRBV12-4 and TRBJ2-7, with D perhaps TRBD1 or TRBD2 (5 bases each). Trimming pared 3 bases from V and 5 bases from J, leaving 17 bases between. The CDR3 length is 15 residues. The CDR3 nucleotides read TGTGCCAGCAGTTTGGGGACCCCCCTATTTGACGAGCAGTACTTC. This translates into CASSLGTPLFDEQYF.

The chain has TRBV7-2 and TRBJ2-1, with D perhaps TRBD1 (8 bases). With 3 bases removed from V and 4 bases from J, the gap between germline ends came to 25 bases. Germline lookup yields CDR1 SGHTA and CDR2 FQGNSA. This CDR3 spans 19 amino acids. The CDR3 region is CASSFSPWKEQGGYNEQFF. The CDR3 DNA sequence: TGTGCCAGCAGCTTTTCCCCTTGGAAGGAACAGGGGGGGTACAATGAGCAGTTCTTC.

The sample holds many counts of this clonotype. The chain joins TRBV5-1 to TRBJ2-1; D possibly matches TRBD1 or TRBD2 (5 bases each). Per germline, CDR1 SGHRS and CDR2 YFSETQ. The length of the CDR3 is 18 residues. Between the trimmed V and J ends, which lost 2 bases and 0 bases, there was a span of 18 bases. The CDR3, as DNA: TGCGCCAGCAGCTTCCGGGACCCTACGTCAAGCTCCTACAATGAGCAGTTCTTC. The encoded protein is CASSFRDPTSSSYNEQFF.

This clonotype has at least ten counts. This rearrangement joins TRBV7-2 to TRBJ2-5; a possible D gene is TRBD2 (6 bases). There are 17 residues in the CDR3. CDR1 SGHTA and CDR2 FQGNSA come from the germline V gene. Deletions cut 4 bases from V and 4 bases from J, with 22 bases between. The CDR3 reads CASSSFPRGVGGETQYF. CDR3 nucleotide sequence: TGTGCCAGCAGCTCCTTTCCCCGTGGGGTGGGAGGAGAGACCCAGTACTTC.

This clonotype was seen a handful of times. The chain has TRBV18 and TRBJ1-1; 7 bases fit TRBD1. With 4 bases clipped from V and 3 bases from J, the junction kept 8 bases outside the gene matches. CDR1 is KGHSH, CDR2 LQKENI, per germline. The CDR3 loop spans 15 amino acids. The chain's CDR3 is CASSLKGGADTEAFF. Here the CDR3 DNA reads TGTGCCAGCTCACTTAAAGGGGGCGCGGACACTGAAGCTTTCTTT.

This clonotype was found many times. The chain recombines TRBV10-2 with TRBJ2-7; 15 bases line up with TRBD2. V gave up 2 bases and J gave up 1 base; unmatched junction bases: 3. The CDR3 is made up of 17 amino acids. Looked up from germline, CDR1 is WSHSY and CDR2 is SAAADI. The CDR3 region is CASSEGTSGRPSYEQYF. CDR3 bases: TGCGCCAGCAGTGAGGGGACTAGCGGGAGGCCGTCCTACGAGCAGTACTTC.

This clonotype appeared many times. This chain joins TRBV4-3 and TRBJ2-1; tentative D call: TRBD1 (5 bases). Trimming stripped 6 bases from V and 5 bases from J, with 20 bases between. This CDR3 has 16 residues. CDR1 and CDR2 (germline): LGHNA, YSLEER. CDR3 protein: CASSPGRVRVDNEQFF. The DNA of the CDR3 is TGCGCCAGCAGTCCAGGCCGGGTCAGGGTCGACAATGAGCAGTTCTTC.

This clonotype was picked up many times. One junction end does not reproduce the germline sequence, and a read error may be involved. V is TRBV7-2 and J is TRBJ2-3, with 10 positions matching TRBD2. This CDR3 region has 13 residues. Germline V gene lookup returns CDR1 SGHTA and CDR2 FQGNSA. CDR3 amino acids: CASSLAGGDTQYF. The CDR3 coding sequence is TGTGCCAGCAGTTTAGCGGGGGGAGATACGCAGTATTTT.

The chain has TRBV5-1 and TRBJ2-3; D is possibly TRBD2 (6 bases). Germline CDR1 reads SGHRS; CDR2 reads YFSETQ. The CDR3 loop spans 15 amino acids. V was cut by 0 bases and J by 4 bases, with 12 bases left in between. The CDR3 region is CASSLGGDIADTQYF. CDR3 coding DNA: TGCGCCAGCAGCTTGGGGGGGGATATCGCAGATACGCAGTATTTT.

The chain is built from TRBV25-1 and TRBJ2-7; tentative D call: TRBD1 (6 bases). Between the trimmed V and J ends, which lost 4 bases and 3 bases, there was a span of 16 bases. CDR1 is MGHDK, CDR2 SYGVNS, per germline. CDR3 length: 15 amino acids. CDR3: CASSGTYDRHYEQYF. CDR3 bases: TGTGCCAGCAGTGGAACGTATGACAGGCACTACGAGCAGTACTTC.

This clonotype was found a few times. The V and J genes are TRBV24-1 and TRBJ2-1, with 13 bases identical to TRBD2. The V and J ends lost 4 bases and 0 bases, in that order; junction bases with no gene match: 8. CDR3 length: 19 residues. Germline V gene data show CDR1 as KGHDR and CDR2 as SFDVKD. The CDR3 coding sequence is TGTGCCACCAGTGACCCCGGGACTAGCGGGACAAGCTCCTACAATGAGCAGTTCTTC. It translates to CATSDPGTSGTSSYNEQFF.

Notes on this clonotype: This could be a read error, since a much larger clone is one nucleotide away. V is TRBV9 and J is TRBJ2-1, with D hard to call. Germline CDR1 SGDLS, CDR2 YYNGEE. The CDR3 totals 16 residues. This chain's CDR3 is CGSSVEGQSSYNEQFF. The CDR3 region has the DNA TGTGGCAGCAGCGTAGAAGGTCAGAGCTCCTACAATGAGCAGTTCTTC.

This clonotype was seen a few times. The chain is built from TRBV24-1 and TRBJ2-2, with no clear D. The germline gives CDR1 KGHDR, CDR2 SFDVKD. V lost 6 bases to trimming and J lost 1 base, with 8 bases between them. CDR3 length: 14 amino acids. CDR3 region: CATSFGVNTGELFF. CDR3 coding DNA: TGTGCCACCAGTTTTGGGGTGAACACCGGGGAGCTGTTTTTT.

The rearrangement uses TRBV7-2 and TRBJ2-3; the D gene is possibly TRBD2 (6 bases). The CDR3 runs to 16 residues. Germline assignment: CDR1 SGHTA and CDR2 FQGNSA. V was shortened by 5 bases and J by 4 bases, with 19 bases between the two germline ends. The CDR3 coding sequence is TGTGCCAGCAGCCCGGTTAGCGGTTGGGGCCCAGATACGCAGTATTTT. This encodes CASSPVSGWGPDTQYF.

This clonotype showed up just a few times. V usage is TRBV6-1 and J usage is TRBJ1-4, with D possibly TRBD1 on 5 matching bases. Per germline, CDR1 MNHNS and CDR2 SASEGT. The V end was cut by 6 bases, the J end by 9 bases, with 20 bases between. The CDR3 contains 15 residues. The CDR3: CASREWGRPAKKLFF. The CDR3 DNA sequence: TGTGCCAGCAGGGAGTGGGGCAGGCCTGCGAAAAAACTGTTTTTT.

The rearrangement joins TRBV5-6 to TRBJ2-1; no firm D call. Germline lookup yields CDR1 SGHDT and CDR2 YYEEEE. This CDR3 comprises 15 residues. Deletions cut 0 bases from V and 4 bases from J, with 11 bases between. The CDR3 loop is CASSLAGPRYNEQFF. The DNA of the CDR3 is TGTGCCAGCAGCTTGGCAGGTCCCCGATACAATGAGCAGTTCTTC.

The chain recombines TRBV6-5 with TRBJ1-2, with 8 bases identical to TRBD1. Germline V gene data show CDR1 as MNHEY and CDR2 as SVGAGI. The CDR3 extends over 13 amino acids. The V segment lost 10 bases and the J segment 4 bases; nucleotides outside the gene matches: 8. CDR3 bases: TGTGCCACGATGACAGGGGCCAGCTATGGCTACACCTTC. It specifies CATMTGASYGYTF.

This clonotype was observed at least ten times. The chain joins TRBV5-1 to TRBJ2-2; D is possibly TRBD2 (5 bases). Germline assignment: CDR1 SGHRS and CDR2 YFSETQ. Trimming cost V 4 bases and J 5 bases, with 15 bases left between them. This CDR3 is built from 15 residues. This CDR3 reads CASSPEGQTTGELFF. CDR3 DNA sequence: TGCGCCAGCAGCCCTGAGGGCCAGACGACCGGGGAGCTGTTTTTT.

This clonotype was counted at least ten times. The V gene is TRBV20-1, the J gene TRBJ2-1; 7 nucleotides line up with TRBD2. Trimming removed 0 bases from V and 8 bases from J; junction bases left unmatched: 7. Germline loops: CDR1 DFQATT, CDR2 SNEGSKA (reference sequence). This CDR3 is 14 amino acids long. This CDR3 is CSARDGRELHEQFF. The CDR3 DNA follows: TGCAGTGCTAGAGATGGGCGGGAGTTGCATGAGCAGTTCTTC.

In this sample, this clonotype turned up many times. The genes are TRBV10-3 and TRBJ1-5; no clear D. Germline CDR1 ENHRY, CDR2 SYGVKD. V was trimmed by 10 bases and J by 2 bases, leaving 12 bases between them. The CDR3 extends over 13 amino acids. The CDR3 sequence: CATGRGGNQPQHF. As DNA, the CDR3 is TGTGCCACCGGTCGGGGAGGCAATCAGCCCCAGCATTTT.

The chain couples TRBV9 to TRBJ1-2; D unresolved. The V end lost 3 bases, the J end lost 5 bases, and 8 bases lay between the germline ends. Germline V gene sequence: CDR1 SGDLS, CDR2 YYNGEE. The CDR3 is 12 residues long. In DNA form, the CDR3 reads TGTGCCAGCAGCGAGGACTTATATGGCTACACCTTC. Translated, it gives CASSEDLYGYTF.

This clonotype was counted a few times. V is TRBV2 and J is TRBJ2-3; TRBD1 is a possible D gene (7 bases). Germline CDR1 and CDR2: SNHLY and FYNNEI. The V gene lost 4 bases and the J gene lost 6 bases, with 14 bases spanning the gap. The CDR3 contains 14 residues. This chain's CDR3 is CASSGQGGVDTQYF. Here the CDR3 DNA reads TGTGCCAGCAGTGGACAGGGCGGGGTGGATACGCAGTATTTT.

This clonotype was counted ten times or more. The chain is built from TRBV6-5 and TRBJ2-4; D uncertain. Trimming took 0 bases from V and 0 from J, leaving 9 bases between them. This CDR3 spans 16 amino acids. Germline values: CDR1 MNHEY, CDR2 SVGAGI. CDR3 coding DNA: TGTGCCAGCAGTTACTCGGTGAACCTAGCCAAAAACATTCAGTACTTC. Its protein product is CASSYSVNLAKNIQYF.

This clonotype was found a few times. The CDR3 nucleotides are TGTGCCATCAGTGAGTGGGGGAGCCCCCCACTGGGCTACAATGAGCAGTTCTTC. Translation: CAISEWGSPPLGYNEQFF. The chain links TRBV10-3 to TRBJ2-1; the D gene could be TRBD1 or TRBD2 (5 bases each). The V gene lost 1 base and the J gene lost 3 bases, with 19 bases spanning the gap. Germline V gene data show CDR1 as ENHRY and CDR2 as SYGVKD. The CDR3 consists of 18 residues.

This clonotype showed up many times. The chain recombines TRBV30 with TRBJ2-1, with D possibly TRBD1 on 6 matching bases. V was cut by 0 bases and J by 8 bases, with 14 bases left in between. The CDR3 is made up of 14 amino acids. The V gene's germline CDR1 is GTSNPN and CDR2 SVGIG (reference sequence). CDR3 in amino acids: CAWSVYRDVDEQFF. The CDR3 coding sequence is TGTGCCTGGAGTGTTTACAGGGATGTCGATGAGCAGTTCTTC.

This clonotype was counted ten times or more. The chain is built from TRBV4-1 and TRBJ1-4; D is unresolved. Germline V gives CDR1 MGHRA, CDR2 YSYEKL. There are 14 residues in the CDR3. V lost 0 bases and J lost 5, with 7 bases in between. The CDR3 is CASSQETRNEKLFF. The CDR3 DNA reads TGCGCCAGCAGCCAAGAAACCAGGAATGAAAAACTGTTTTTT.

In this sample, this clonotype turned up many times. V gene TRBV9 combines with J gene TRBJ2-1, with 12 bases identical to TRBD2. The CDR3 totals 18 residues. With 1 base clipped from V and 0 bases from J, the junction kept 5 bases outside the gene matches. CDR1 SGDLS and CDR2 YYNGEE come from the germline V gene. CDR3 coding DNA: TGTGCCAGCAGCGTACCTAGCGGGAGGGCGAGCTCCTACAATGAGCAGTTCTTC. Protein product: CASSVPSGRASSYNEQFF.